This TCR beta chain derives from a study of blood T cell repertoires in COVID-19. On the study more broadly: The origin of the acute and convalescent COVID-19 samples was the United States, Italy and Spain.

Clones were read by immunoSEQ multiplex PCR, and TCRdb kept only the in-frame ones, dropping some. Counted here are about 170,000 clones, around 83% occurring once; the ten biggest clones make up more than 6.5%. J was trimmed by 5 bases and V by 6 bases; bases with no gene match: 16. From germline, CDR1 is MNHNY and CDR2 SVGAGI (reference sequence). The CDR3 sequence is 17 residues long. Sequencing used peripheral blood. The rearrangement links TRBV6-6 to TRBJ2-5, with 9 bases aligning to TRBD1. This TCR came from a woman older than 75 in a cohort sampled during active or convalescent COVID-19. CDR3 DNA sequence: TGTGCCAGCAGCCGAGGACAGGGGAGGCTTGGGCGCGAGACCCAGTACTTC. Translated: CASSRGQGRLGRETQYF.